The T cell receptor beta chain under discussion was sequenced for a study of shared clonotypes between healthy human individuals. The germline V gene has CDR1 SNHLY and CDR2 FYNNEI. The germline V and J ends were trimmed by 7 bases and 6 bases, with 15 bases remaining between them. The CDR3 loop spans 13 amino acids. Overall study findings and caveats: Around 5.3% of naive CD4 clonotypes were shared across a handful of donors. A reduction in generation probabilities was seen for non-shared clonotypes relative to those shared by all four donors.

This clone was counted a few times. Antigen unknown. The authors distributed each subset's genomic DNA evenly over several immunoSEQ plates. Some 29,000 T cell genomes (roughly 0.2 ug DNA) went into each sorted-subset replicate. Clones were sequenced by immunoSEQ multiplex PCR, and TCRdb holds only the in-frame ones, with some missing. The sample includes roughly 700,000 clones, around 72% of them seen just once. V gene TRBV2 combines with J gene TRBJ1-2, with D unclear. The clonotype originates from a woman in her twenties or thirties in good health. Sequencing was carried out using memory CD4+ T cells sorted from blood. Subset indicated: CD45RA-negative fraction. Here the CDR3 reads CASKRNVGDGYTF. The DNA for the CDR3 is TGTGCCAGCAAACGGAACGTCGGGGATGGCTACACCTTC. The full variable domain, in which reference TRBV2 and TRBJ1-2 provide the parts outside the CDR3, is EPEVTQTPSHQVTQMGQEVILRCVPISNHLYFYWYRQILGQKVEFLVSFYNNEISEKSEIFDDQFSVERPDGSNFTLKIRSTKLEDSAMYFCASKRNVGDGYTFGSGTRLTVV.